The 28 T cell receptor beta chains reported below all come from one sample, sequenced in a study of immune characterization of retroperitoneal liposarcoma. TCRdb re-derived calls from the PCR reads in MiXCR, one entry per CDR3 protein. This sample has roughly 3,000 distinct CDR3 sequences, with around 45% found just once. Sequenced sample: tumor tissue. The receptor set was obtained from a male donor with retroperitoneal liposarcoma.

This chain joins TRBV6-1 and TRBJ2-5; unclear D gene. In germline, CDR1 is MNHNS, CDR2 SASEGT. The V gene lost 7 bases and the J gene lost 2 bases, with 17 bases spanning the gap. CDR3 length equals 15 residues. The CDR3 reads CASNRRLGSQETQYF. The CDR3 region has the DNA TGTGCCAGCAATCGAAGATTAGGCAGTCAAGAGACCCAGTACTTC.

The chain carries TRBV6-1 and TRBJ2-7, with D hard to call. The V gene's germline CDR1 is MNHNS and CDR2 SASEGT. The CDR3 extends over 13 amino acids. V lost 1 base to trimming and J lost 6 bases, with 10 bases between them. CDR3 sequence (DNA): TGTGCCAGCAGTGAAGAGGGATCTTTCGAGCAGTACTTC. This encodes CASSEEGSFEQYF.

V usage is TRBV7-2 and J usage is TRBJ2-3; D is unresolved. The CDR3 totals 16 residues. From germline, CDR1 is SGHTA and CDR2 FQGNSA. V shed 2 bases and J shed 8 bases, with 20 bases lying between them. Written as DNA, the CDR3 is TGTGCCAGCAGCTTAATGAGTCCCGAGGTGTTGGGTACGCAGTATTTT. Its translation is CASSLMSPEVLGTQYF.

In this sample, this clonotype turned up a few times. The rearrangement uses TRBV6-1 and TRBJ2-6, with D hard to call. The V and J ends lost 6 bases and 0 bases respectively, with 3 bases between them. The CDR3 extends over 13 amino acids. CDR1 MNHNS and CDR2 SASEGT come from the germline V gene. CDR3 protein: CASSRSGANVLTF. CDR3 sequence (DNA): TGTGCCAGCAGCCGCTCTGGGGCCAACGTCCTGACTTTC.

This chain links TRBV10-3 with TRBJ1-6; D is perhaps TRBD1 (6 bases). V was trimmed by 6 bases and J by 9 bases, leaving 21 bases between them. Looked up from germline, CDR1 is ENHRY and CDR2 is SYGVKD. The CDR3 extends over 16 amino acids. CDR3 loop: CAISQNPTGLASPLHF. CDR3 in DNA: TGTGCCATCAGCCAGAACCCGACAGGACTGGCTTCACCCCTCCACTTT.

The chain links TRBV6-1 to TRBJ2-7, with 9 nucleotides matching TRBD1. The germline V gene encodes CDR1 MNHNS and CDR2 SASEGT. V gave up 5 bases and J gave up 4 bases; unmatched junction bases: 12. The CDR3 is 16 residues long. The CDR3 DNA sequence: TGTGCCAGCAGTCGAAGGGGGGGGACAGGGAAATACGAGCAGTACTTC. This translates into CASSRRGGTGKYEQYF.

The rearrangement uses TRBV6-1 and TRBJ2-3; D might be TRBD1 or TRBD2, each matching 5 bases. Trimming pared 2 bases from V and 3 bases from J, leaving 12 bases between. The CDR3 loop spans 15 amino acids. CDR1 MNHNS and CDR2 SASEGT come from the germline V gene. The CDR3 protein is CASSELKEGTDTQYF. CDR3 bases: TGTGCCAGCAGTGAACTGAAAGAGGGGACAGATACGCAGTATTTT.

The rearrangement uses TRBV10-2 and TRBJ2-5; D may correspond to TRBD1 or TRBD2 (6 bases each). The V gene's germline CDR1 is WSHSY and CDR2 SAAADI. The CDR3 consists of 14 residues. V was cut by 6 bases and J by 1 base, with 12 bases left in between. The DNA of the CDR3 is TGCGCCAGCAGAATCGGGGGCCTCCAAGAGACCCAGTACTTC. Protein sequence: CASRIGGLQETQYF.

The CDR3 loop is CASKTELVNNEQFF. For the CDR3, the DNA is TGTGCCAGCAAGACTGAACTGGTCAACAATGAGCAGTTCTTC. The chain couples TRBV6-6 to TRBJ2-1; D is uncertain. CDR1 MNHNY and CDR2 SVGAGI come from the germline V gene (reference sequence). The length of the CDR3 is 14 residues. Trimming stripped 7 bases from V and 5 bases from J, with 15 bases between.

This clonotype counts as medium-sized (0.01 to 0.1%). The chain links TRBV7-6 to TRBJ2-1; 8 nucleotides agree with TRBD2. Trimming took 5 bases from V and 10 from J; bases not matched to a gene: 7. The CDR3 has 13 residues. Germline V gene lookup returns CDR1 SGHVS and CDR2 FNYEAQ. CDR3 bases: TGTGCCAGCAGCCCGGGGGGGGTTGACGAGCAGTTCTTC. Protein: CASSPGGVDEQFF.

The chain is built from TRBV6-1 and TRBJ2-1; no reliable D call. The assigned J gene may be wrong: the sequence end matches TRBJ2-7 better. CDR1 is MNHNS and CDR2 is SASEGT in the germline V gene. The CDR3 runs to 13 residues. CDR3 in DNA: TGTGCCAGCGCGATCGGCTCCTACAATGAGCAGTACTTC. This sequence encodes CASAIGSYNEQYF.

The rearrangement uses TRBV6-8 and TRBJ1-1; D remains unclear. Germline V gives CDR1 MNHGY, CDR2 SAAAGT. This CDR3 is built from 13 residues. V lost 5 bases and J 4 bases, leaving 11 bases between the germline ends. The CDR3 bases are TGTGCCAGCAGTGTGGGAGAACCCACTGAAGCTTTCTTT. Translating gives CASSVGEPTEAFF.

As concerns this clonotype: Lacking the conserved final phenylalanine or tryptophan, this CDR3 likely reflects a read error. The chain combines TRBV12-3 or TRBV12-4 with TRBJ2-1; no definite D call. The tail of the sequence fits TRBJ2-5 better, so the J call may be wrong. This CDR3 comprises 17 residues. CDR3 nucleotide sequence: TGTGCCAGCAGTTTAGCGCTGGGTTACGGGCGTCGAGAGACCCAGTACTTA. It yields the protein CASSLALGYGRRETQYL.

The V gene is TRBV7-2, the J gene TRBJ2-3; D possibly corresponds to TRBD1 (5 bases). Germline CDR1 is SGHTA and CDR2 is FQGNSA. The V and J ends lost 5 bases and 3 bases respectively, with 18 bases between them. CDR3 length equals 16 residues. CDR3: CASSGVAGLITDTQYF. CDR3 coding DNA: TGTGCCAGCAGCGGCGTCGCAGGGCTTATAACAGATACGCAGTATTTT.

The rearrangement uses TRBV6-5 and TRBJ2-3; TRBD2 matches 8 bases. The V gene end was trimmed by 2 bases and the J gene end by 3 bases; junction bases not matched to a gene: 4. From germline, CDR1 is MNHEY and CDR2 SVGAGI. This CDR3 region has 15 residues. The CDR3 sequence: CASSYRAGDTDTQYF. The CDR3 DNA reads TGTGCCAGCAGTTACAGAGCGGGAGATACAGATACGCAGTATTTT.

This clonotype was counted only a few times. This chain connects TRBV6-6 to TRBJ2-6, with a possible D match to TRBD2 (5 bases). The CDR3 contains 16 residues. Between the trimmed V and J ends, which lost 2 bases and 10 bases, there was a span of 18 bases. Per the germline V gene, CDR1 is MNHNY and CDR2 is SVGAGI (reference sequence). CDR3 coding DNA: TGTGCCAGCAGTTACCCGTCCGGGGAGTCACTAAACGTCCTGACTTTC. It translates to CASSYPSGESLNVLTF.

The chain recombines TRBV6-1 with TRBJ1-1, with D hard to call. The CDR3 sequence is 17 residues long. CDR1 MNHNS and CDR2 SASEGT come from the germline V gene. Trimming removed 3 bases from V and 5 bases from J, with 22 bases in between. The CDR3 reads CASSESAVLGLSTEAFF. Written as DNA, the CDR3 is TGTGCCAGCAGTGAGTCCGCGGTTTTGGGCTTGTCAACTGAAGCTTTCTTT.

This chain joins TRBV6-1 and TRBJ2-5; D is tentatively TRBD1 or TRBD2 (5 bases each). The DNA end favors TRBJ2-1, so the J call may be wrong. CDR1 MNHNS and CDR2 SASEGT come from the germline V gene. The CDR3 spans 14 residues. The CDR3: CASSPRDPLETQFF. DNA for the CDR3: TGTGCCAGCAGCCCTCGGGACCCCTTAGAGACCCAGTTCTTC.

The CDR3 is CASSVDSNQPQHF. The DNA of the CDR3 is TGTGCCAGCAGTGTGGACAGCAATCAGCCCCAGCATTTT. The rearrangement links TRBV6-4 to TRBJ1-5; D is uncertain. Trimming removed 4 bases from V and 1 base from J, with 5 bases in between. Germline CDR1 MRHNA, CDR2 SNTAGT. CDR3 length: 13 residues.

Notes on this clonotype: A much larger clone differs from this one at a single base, so this may be a read error. The V gene is TRBV12-3 or TRBV12-4, the J gene TRBJ2-1; 7 nucleotides line up with TRBD1. The CDR3 runs 16 residues. The CDR3 loop is CVSSPTDRSSYNEQFF. CDR3 in DNA: TGTGTCAGCAGCCCGACGGACAGGTCATCCTACAATGAGCAGTTCTTC.

V gene TRBV12-3 or TRBV12-4 combines with J gene TRBJ2-3; TRBD2 matches 11 bases. This CDR3 has 15 residues. The V gene end was trimmed by 7 bases and the J gene end by 4 bases; junction bases not matched to a gene: 7. Here the CDR3 reads CASTLAGGLADTQYF. CDR3 bases: TGTGCCAGCACCTTAGCGGGGGGGCTCGCAGATACGCAGTATTTT.

V is TRBV12-5 and J is TRBJ2-2; D uncertain. The germline V and J ends were trimmed by 3 bases and 6 bases, with 5 bases remaining between them. Per germline, CDR1 LGHNT and CDR2 FRNRAP. There are 12 residues in the CDR3. This chain's CDR3 is CASGFVPGELFF. CDR3 coding DNA: TGTGCTAGTGGTTTTGTCCCCGGGGAGCTGTTTTTT.

The chain has TRBV6-1 and TRBJ2-5; D is perhaps TRBD2 (5 bases). The DNA matches TRBJ2-7 better at its end, which makes the J call doubtful. The CDR3 has 15 amino acids. CDR1 is MNHNS, CDR2 SASEGT, per germline. The CDR3 nucleotides read TGTGCCAGCAGTAAAACCGGGATAATAGACTACGAGCAGTACTTC. Residues: CASSKTGIIDYEQYF.

This chain links TRBV6-6 with TRBJ2-1; D is unclear. The end of the DNA aligns better with TRBJ2-7, so the J call may be wrong. CDR1 MNHNY and CDR2 SVGAGI come from the germline V gene (reference sequence). CDR3 length: 13 amino acids. The CDR3 DNA reads as TGTGCCAGCCACCCGATGGAGTACAACGAGCAGTACTTC. It is translated as CASHPMEYNEQYF.

The rearrangement uses TRBV6-1 and TRBJ2-1; 7 bases match TRBD2. The germline gives CDR1 MNHNS, CDR2 SASEGT. Trimming cost V 5 bases and J 6 bases; bases outside gene matches: 10. This CDR3 region has 15 residues. This chain's CDR3 is CASSFYKGRVNEQFF. In DNA, the CDR3 is TGTGCCAGCAGTTTTTACAAGGGGAGGGTCAATGAGCAGTTCTTC.

The V call is TRBV10-3, the J call TRBJ2-1, with unresolved D. Per the germline V gene, CDR1 is ENHRY and CDR2 is SYGVKD. This CDR3 contains 13 residues. V lost 3 bases and J 10 bases, leaving 13 bases between the germline ends. CDR3 in DNA: TGTGCCATCAGTGAACCGGCTAGAAGAGAGCAGTTCTTC. Residues: CAISEPARREQFF.

V and J are TRBV10-1 and TRBJ2-3; no definite D call. The CDR3 extends over 15 amino acids. Germline-derived CDR1 and CDR2 are WNHNN and SYGVQD (reference sequence). Trimming pared 0 bases from V and 1 base from J, leaving 8 bases between. In DNA, the CDR3 is TGCGCCAGCAGTGAGTCTCTAGGAGGCACAGATACGCAGTATTTT. Residues: CASSESLGGTDTQYF.

This chain joins TRBV12-3 or TRBV12-4 and TRBJ2-4, with 7 positions matching TRBD2. The V gene end was trimmed by 8 bases and the J gene end by 6 bases; junction bases not matched to a gene: 7. The CDR3 contains 13 residues. CDR3 DNA: TGTGCCAGCTTTTGGCGGGAGACAAACATTCAGTACTTC. Translation: CASFWRETNIQYF.